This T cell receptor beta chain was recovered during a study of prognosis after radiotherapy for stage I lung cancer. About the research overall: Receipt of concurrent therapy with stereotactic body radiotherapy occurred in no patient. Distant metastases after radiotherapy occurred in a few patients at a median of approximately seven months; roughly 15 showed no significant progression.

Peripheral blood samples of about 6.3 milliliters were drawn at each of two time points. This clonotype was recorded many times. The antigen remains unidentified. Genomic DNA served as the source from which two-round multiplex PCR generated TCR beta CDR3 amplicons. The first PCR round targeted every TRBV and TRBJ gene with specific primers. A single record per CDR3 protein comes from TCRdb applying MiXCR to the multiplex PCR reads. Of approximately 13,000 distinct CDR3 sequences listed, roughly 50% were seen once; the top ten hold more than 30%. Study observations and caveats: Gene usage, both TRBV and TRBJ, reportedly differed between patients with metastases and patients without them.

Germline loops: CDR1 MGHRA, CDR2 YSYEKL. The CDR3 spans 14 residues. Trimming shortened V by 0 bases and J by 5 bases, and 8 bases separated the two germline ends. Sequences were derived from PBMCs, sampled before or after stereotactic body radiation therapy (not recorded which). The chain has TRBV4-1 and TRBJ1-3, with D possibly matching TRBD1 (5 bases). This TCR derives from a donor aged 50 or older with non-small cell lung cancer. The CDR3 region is CASSQEDSRNTIYF. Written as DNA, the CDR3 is TGCGCCAGCAGCCAAGAAGACAGCCGAAACACCATATATTTT.